This TCR beta chain was observed in a study of blood T cell repertoires in COVID-19. Turning to the study itself: COVID-19 samples collected from the United States, Italy and Spain covered acute and convalescent phases. PBMCs, B-cell-depleted T cells, or T cells were the source of the cDNA or gDNA that made up the material.

The CDR3 loop spans 14 amino acids. The germline CDR1 and CDR2 sequences are MNHEY and SVGAGI. Trimming left V 5 bases short and J 0 bases short, with 9 bases between. Profiled with immunoSEQ multiplex PCR; TCRdb holds only in-frame clones, not every one. The table records 150,000 to 200,000 clones, around 80% of them present only once. This clone occurred once. The source material was peripheral blood. The receptor was isolated from a woman aged 80 or over with COVID-19, enrolled during active disease. The V and J genes are TRBV6-5 and TRBJ2-3; D may be TRBD2 (5 bases). CDR3 in DNA: TGTGCCAGCAGTCAAAGCGGTAGCACAGATACGCAGTATTTT. Encoded protein: CASSQSGSTDTQYF.